Listed below are T cell receptor beta chains from one sample, sequenced in a study of T cell responses to AZD1222 COVID-19 vaccine. TCRdb keeps only in-frame clones here, not all; method: immunoSEQ multiplex PCR. The sample yields 95,000 to 110,000 clones, 89% seen once. Here the sequenced sample was peripheral blood, taken on day 0 of AZD1222 vaccination. The receptors stem from an adult in good health. CDR3s leave out the opening cysteine and the closing phenylalanine or tryptophan. Fields, in order: V gene, J gene, clone size, CDR3 protein. Where a row states a size, it is once, few, many or the class of an expanded clone; other rows omit it.

V: TRBV3-1/TRBV3-2; J: TRBJ2-3; size: once; CDR3: ASSQAGGSGDTQY
V: TRBV5-1; J: TRBJ2-1; size: NA; CDR3: ASKRQAGNNEQF
V: TRBV11-3; J: TRBJ2-4; size: NA; CDR3: ASSLGLSENIQY
V: TRBV4-2; J: TRBJ1-2; size: NA; CDR3: ASSQVNGVGYT
V: TRBV3-1/TRBV3-2; J: TRBJ1-6; size: NA; CDR3: ASSPDRDYNSPLH
V: TRBV7-8; J: TRBJ2-1; size: NA; CDR3: ASSPRREPYNEQF
V: TRBV12-5; J: TRBJ1-5; size: NA; CDR3: ASGGYQPQH
V: TRBV4-1; J: TRBJ2-7; size: NA; CDR3: ASSSRDRLYEQY
V: TRBV19; J: TRBJ2-7; size: NA; CDR3: ASSIVDRGSYEQY
V: TRBV4-1; J: TRBJ2-5; size: once; CDR3: ASSQDSRAETQY
V: TRBV7-9; J: TRBJ2-2; size: NA; CDR3: ASSLERSRGRHTGELF
V: TRBV10-3; J: TRBJ1-3; size: NA; CDR3: AISNFGTLNTIY
V: TRBV30; J: TRBJ2-5; size: NA; CDR3: AWSVRRGASETQY
V: TRBV2; J: TRBJ2-3; size: few; CDR3: ASSDFIKLATHTDTQY
V: TRBV27; J: TRBJ2-1; size: NA; CDR3: ASRRDRGRGEQF
V: TRBV11-2; J: TRBJ2-7; size: NA; CDR3: ASSFKSSYEQY
V: TRBV3-1/TRBV3-2; J: TRBJ1-3; size: NA; CDR3: ASRTAGNTIY
V: TRBV19; J: TRBJ1-5; size: NA; CDR3: ASSIGREGEQPQH
V: TRBV5-1; J: TRBJ2-7; size: NA; CDR3: ASSSVFSGDSYEQY
V: TRBV11-2; J: TRBJ1-1; size: NA; CDR3: ASSLGGLLGTEAF
V: TRBV3-1/TRBV3-2; J: TRBJ1-5; size: NA; CDR3: ASSQGRNQPQH
V: TRBV5-6; J: TRBJ2-7; size: once; CDR3: ASSFDRGPYEQY
V: TRBV28; J: TRBJ2-1; size: NA; CDR3: ASSPQSSGAVYEQF
V: TRBV6-5; J: TRBJ1-2; size: NA; CDR3: ASSHKGYHGYT
V: TRBV7-2; J: TRBJ2-3; size: NA; CDR3: ASSTRGAYTQY
V: TRBV2; J: TRBJ2-7; size: NA; CDR3: ASSSGVAGGYEQY
V: TRBV2; J: TRBJ2-1; size: NA; CDR3: ASNGGGPYNEQF
V: TRBV9; J: TRBJ1-6; size: few; CDR3: ASSTLYSPLH
V: TRBV2; J: TRBJ1-5; size: NA; CDR3: ASGRQAGNQPQH
V: TRBV5-8; J: TRBJ1-3; size: NA; CDR3: ASSLGWGSGNTIY
V: TRBV19; J: TRBJ1-6; size: NA; CDR3: ASREGQGNSPLH
V: TRBV7-2; J: TRBJ2-3; size: NA; CDR3: ASSPSVGGVVDTQY
V: TRBV7-6; J: TRBJ2-2; size: NA; CDR3: ASSKSGGAAGELF
V: TRBV11-2; J: TRBJ1-5; size: NA; CDR3: ASSFLENGPSNQPQH
V: TRBV6-5; J: TRBJ1-1; size: NA; CDR3: ASSYSLTGPDTEAF
V: TRBV13; J: TRBJ2-7; size: NA; CDR3: ASSLQYEQY
V: TRBV10-3; J: TRBJ2-3; size: once; CDR3: AISGMDNSGTDTQY
V: TRBV19; J: TRBJ1-5; size: NA; CDR3: ASSGTGGGGQPQH
V: TRBV2; J: TRBJ2-3; size: NA; CDR3: ASKIDQRDTQY
V: TRBV5-1; J: TRBJ2-2; size: NA; CDR3: ASSDRTGEDGELF
V: TRBV10-1; J: TRBJ1-1; size: once; CDR3: ASSVGTLNTEAF